Included here is one T cell receptor beta chain sequence, with context. This clone's antigen is unknown. Base qualities are not recorded, but no much larger clone differs from it by a single base. To prepare the library, the immunoSEQ multiplex PCR assay was applied. A mixture of 60 forward primers for TCR Vbeta segments and 13 reverse primers for TCR Jbeta segments was used in the multiplex PCR. The CDR3 region of rearranged TCR beta genes was amplified from genomic DNA by a multiplex PCR assay. The amplified TCR beta libraries were sequenced on the Illumina HiSeq System as 87-base-pair reads. The authors' analysis ran thus. A later analysis tallied approximately 87 million unique TCR beta chains across the 640 or so repertoires, and some 10 million of those chains were shared by two or more donors. To remove PCR and sequencing errors, raw reads were error-corrected and collapsed into unique sequences using a nearest-neighbor algorithm that merged closely related sequences. CDR3 sequences were aligned to IMGT reference sequences to assign V, D and J gene segments. For a sequence to be retained, a match of at least six nucleotides to both a V gene segment and a J gene segment was required. A rearrangement was called productive if the CDR3 had no stop codons and remained in frame with V and J, and every other rearrangement was called non-productive. Following IMGT convention, CDR3 was defined as the stretch from the second conserved V-encoded cysteine up to the conserved J-encoded phenylalanine. In an earlier analysis of some 550 of the donors, sequences lacking an unambiguous match to a single V gene segment were excluded. An earlier analysis of approximately 590 of the donors classified V segments as functional when productive rearrangements were above 56.7% and as segregating when the standard deviation between donors was above 5%. A statistical classification framework was built to diagnose cytomegalovirus status from the catalog of TCR beta chain sequences. A later analysis assigned V and J genes by comparing TCR nucleotide sequences with IMGT/GENE-DB human TR gene sequences. In a later analysis, CDR3 sequences and most-parsimonious VDJ recombination scenarios were assigned using the TCRdist pipeline. In a later analysis, every TCR beta chain was defined by the combination of its CDR3 amino acid sequence and its V-gene family, and reads without a unique V-gene family were dropped. As a way to deal with suspected cross-contamination and a sequencing artifact, a later analysis dropped 450 to 600 nucleotide sequences that were highly shared and had low generation probability. A later analysis calculated a clonal expansion index for each public chain from normalized within-repertoire ranks of inferred template counts. In a later analysis, generation probabilities were computed using a VDJ recombination model fitted to out-of-frame rearrangements, and the results were checked against IGoR. In a later analysis, hypergeometric tests were used to score TCR-TCR, TCR-HLA and TCR-CMV co-occurrence, with a repertoire-size bias correction applied to TCR pairs. False discovery rates were estimated in a later analysis by permuting HLA or CMV assignments 20 times. In a later analysis, co-occurring TCRs were grouped with DBSCAN, and TCRdist sequence similarity was added when clustering was performed within HLA-allele-positive subsets. Repertoires with fewer than 30,000 or more than 120,000 public chains, plus five repertoires with anomalous nucleotide sharing, were excluded from co-occurrence clustering. TCRdb's version of the immuneACCESS table is confined to in-frame rearrangements and falls short of the full clone set. An unresolved V gene accounts for under half of the shortfall where checked; the remainder is of unknown origin. From that table come the V and J calls and clone size; the DNA was used to work out D and trimming. The table for this sample lists around 130,000 clones; roughly 80% of them were counted only once. Jointly, the top ten make up over 0.8% of the sample.

This specimen comes from a study of cytomegalovirus exposure and HLA in healthy donors (TCRdb year 2017). The study in broad terms: An earlier analysis of about 530 of the donors reported under 300 Gb of sequence data and about 120 million unique TCR beta sequences obtained from about 180 million T cells. Donor age, sex, ethnicity and CMV serostatus were compiled together with the repertoire data. The study combined high-throughput TCR immunosequencing, statistical association of individual TCRs with disease status, and machine learning to predict cytomegalovirus infection status. HLA typing covered class I and class II loci at four-digit resolution. The T cell repertoires of 666 subjects were profiled by immunosequencing and related to cytomegalovirus serostatus. The later analysis used no new phenotypic data to find candidate immune exposures, relying instead on TCR beta sequences and their occurrence across donors. Genome-wide SNP genotypes for about 55% of the roughly 670 donors were used in a later genetic analysis, which treated that subset as a discovery cohort. A separate validation cohort of roughly 110 different subjects was used in addition to the approximately 640-subject first cohort. All discovery cohort repertoires had been generated on a single sequencing platform. Across around 400 genotyped donors of the cohort, an average of about 220,000 unique TCR beta nucleotide sequences per donor were sequenced, and roughly a sixth of those sequences were non-productive. Roughly 5 DR-DQ haplotypes were handled as single units for association and clustering because linkage in the cohort was strong. Of the 300 to 450 genotyped donors, approximately 83% fell in the genetic ancestry cluster associated with self-reported Caucasian donors. To study patterns of TCR occurrence, a later analysis re-analyzed previously published TCR beta repertoires from just over 650 donors and added high-resolution HLA genotyping. An earlier analysis of some 600 of the donors applied high-throughput TCR beta sequencing to assess whether each TCR beta V gene segment acted as functional or pseudogenic. The study aimed to test whether cataloging public T cell receptors could reveal signatures of past pathogen exposure. An early release covering just under 650 HLA-typed donors comprised approximately 290 gigabases of sequencing data and tens of millions of unique TCR sequences. Typing coverage differed by locus: A, B, C, DRB1 and DQB1 were typed in roughly 620-630 donors, DQA1 in about 550, DPA1 in 600 to 610, and DPB1 in 450 to 490.

The cohort comprised some 680 healthy bone marrow donors. At the time of sampling, every cohort member was nominally healthy, though immune exposures that went unrecorded were likely present. The donor was CMV seronegative and belonged to the group of 352 seronegative cohort members. Each donor provided a peripheral blood sample, and peripheral blood mononuclear cells were used for TCR beta sequencing. The Qiagen DNeasy Blood Extraction Kit was used to extract genomic DNA from the blood cell samples. The germline V gene supplies CDR1 SGHDT and CDR2 YYEEEE. The germline V and J ends show losses of 4 bases and 4 bases respectively, and no gene match explains 6 bases of the junction. The CDR3 numbers 16 residues from cysteine through phenylalanine. Just the 48-base CDR3 DNA is kept, in frame starting at base 1. General findings and caveats noted by the study authors: Most TCR sequences were observed very rarely across donors, whereas some public TCRs were present in many individuals. The presence/absence analyses assumed that sequencing depth was roughly uniform across donors, and that assumption may not be true. In a later analysis, several top co-occurrence clusters were reported to appear linked to parvovirus B19, influenza, CMV and Epstein-Barr virus. In this cohort, only TCR beta chains were sequenced, and detectable features were limited by the absence of alpha or paired-chain data. Correlated functional status among segregating V segments might be attributable to linkage disequilibrium, but an unknown experimental factor could not be ruled out. In an earlier analysis of about 550 of the donors, most TCR beta V segments were observed in productive rearrangements about 87% or about 30% of the time, broadly matching IMGT annotations. The study listed 150 to 200 TCR beta chains as associated with cytomegalovirus. It was suggested by the authors that the approach could potentially be generalized to other disease states and immunological phenotypes. In a later analysis, TCR association rates were found to vary across HLA loci, with the most associated TCRs seen for DRB1 alleles and the fewest for HLA-C alleles. HLA typing was unavailable for some donors at each locus, so association tests used only the typed subset. Some IMGT-functional V segments, including TRBV6-2 and TRBV6-3, could not be told apart with the 87-base-pair reads, so those segments were excluded. Because counts were too low, roughly 18 rarely observed V segments, including chromosome 9 orphons, were left out of the earlier analysis of 587 of the donors. The classifier was reported to diagnose cytomegalovirus status with high specificity and sensitivity in both the original cohort and the validation cohort. A further reported finding was that TCR beta sequences accurately predicted the HLA-A and HLA-B alleles for most subjects in the first cohort. When HLA alleles, especially DR and DQ, strongly co-occurred, attributing TCR associations to individual alleles was difficult. At a false discovery rate of 0.05, a later analysis linked some 18,000 TCR beta sequences to specific HLA alleles. According to a later genetic analysis, donors in an Asian-associated ancestry cluster had fewer N-insertions in productive TCRs than the roughly 700-donor mean. V-gene and J-gene trimming of TCR beta chains was associated with a missense DCLRE1C variant in a later genetic analysis, and the association was replicated in an independent cohort. The sequencing pipeline was judged likely to have produced a cluster of highly shared sequence variants as a technical artifact. A later analysis found that HLA-associated TCR beta chains were more clonally expanded and had lower generation probabilities than equally common non-associated chains. A few of the identified cytomegalovirus-associated TCR beta chains were confirmed in vitro to be specific for cytomegalovirus antigens. For the cohort, immune exposure information was limited to CMV serostatus. According to a later analysis, most CMV-associated TCR beta chains appeared to be HLA-restricted, and the HLA associations seemed to be driven largely by CMV exposure.

Recombination connected TRBV5-6 to TRBJ1-6, with 9 junctional bases fitting TRBD1. Material: PBMCs. The clonotype was recovered from a woman in her fifties or sixties in good health and CMV-seronegative. The nucleotides read TGTGCCAGCAGCACCGGGACAGGGTCGTATAATTCACCCCTCCACTTT. This yields the protein CASSTGTGSYNSPLHF.